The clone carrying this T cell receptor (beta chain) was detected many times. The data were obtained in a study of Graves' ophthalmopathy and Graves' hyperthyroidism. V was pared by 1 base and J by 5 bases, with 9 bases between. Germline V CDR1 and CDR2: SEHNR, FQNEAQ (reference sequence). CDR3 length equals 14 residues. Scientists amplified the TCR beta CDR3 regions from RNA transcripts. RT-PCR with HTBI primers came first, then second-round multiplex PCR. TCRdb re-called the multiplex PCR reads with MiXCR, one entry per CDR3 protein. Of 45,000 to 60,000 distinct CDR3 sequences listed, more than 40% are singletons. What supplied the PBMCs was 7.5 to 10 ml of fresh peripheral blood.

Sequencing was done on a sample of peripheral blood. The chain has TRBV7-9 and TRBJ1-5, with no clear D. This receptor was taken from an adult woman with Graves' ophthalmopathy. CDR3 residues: CASSLGAADQPQHF. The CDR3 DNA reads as TGTGCCAGCAGCTTAGGGGCAGCGGATCAGCCCCAGCATTTT.